These T cell receptor beta chains were read from a single sample in a study of OX40 agonist ivuxolimab in advanced cancers. Libraries were prepared by immunoSEQ multiplex PCR; TCRdb keeps only in-frame clonotypes and omits some of them. The table lists about 20,000 clones, roughly 84% of them singletons. The sequencing here drew on CD4+ or CD8+ T cells sorted from blood, taken in a trial of the OX40 agonist ivuxolimab. These receptors all come from an adult with an advanced solid tumor such as melanoma, head and neck, liver or kidney cancer. The CDR3 runs from the conserved cysteine through the conserved F or W. Fields, in order: D gene, V gene, J gene, clone size, CDR3 DNA, CDR3 protein. D genes are given only for firm matches. Expanded clones are given a class, and other clones once, few, many or no size at all.

>TRBD1|TRBV10-3|TRBJ1-1|NA
TGTGCCATCAGTGATGGGGACAGTCTGAACACTGAAGCTTTCTTT
CAISDGDSLNTEAFF
>NA|TRBV5-1|TRBJ1-1|NA
TGCGCCAGCAGCTTACTAGGGGGACCCCCGACAATGAACACTGAAGCTTTCTTT
CASSLLGGPPTMNTEAFF
>NA|TRBV13|TRBJ2-2|NA
TGTGCCAGCAGCTCCAGGGATACCGGGGAGCTGTTTTTT
CASSSRDTGELFF
>NA|TRBV9|TRBJ2-3|NA
TGTGCCAGCAGCAGAGGGGGGGCAGATACGCAGTATTTT
CASSRGGADTQYF
>NA|TRBV6-1|TRBJ2-4|NA
TGTGCCAGCACGGGGGACCTAGCCAAAAACATTCAGTACTTC
CASTGDLAKNIQYF
>NA|TRBV27|TRBJ2-7|NA
TGTGCCAGCAGTCCCTCAACAGGGGGGGCCTACGAGCAGTACTTC
CASSPSTGGAYEQYF
>TRBD2|TRBV27|TRBJ2-1|NA
TGTGCCAGCAGTTCGTTAGCGGGAGGCTACAATGAGCAGTTCTTC
CASSSLAGGYNEQFF
>NA|TRBV25-1|TRBJ1-2|NA
TGTGCCCTCGGGGGCTATGGCTACACCTTC
CALGGYGYTF
>NA|TRBV13|TRBJ2-3|NA
TGTGCCAGCAGCACCTTGACGGACGGGGGCACAGATACGCAGTATTTT
CASSTLTDGGTDTQYF
>NA|TRBV7-9|TRBJ1-1|NA
TGTGCCAGCACCCTAATTACAGGGTTTGAAGCTTTCTTT
CASTLITGFEAFF
>TRBD2|TRBV13|TRBJ2-7|NA
TGTGCCAGCAGCAGTAGCGGGAGGATCAACGAGCAGTACTTC
CASSSSGRINEQYF
>NA|TRBV27|TRBJ2-7|NA
TGTGCCAGCAGTGCGGGGGCATACAATGGGGAGCAGTACTTC
CASSAGAYNGEQYF
>NA|TRBV7-6|TRBJ2-7|NA
TGTGCCAGCAGCCTCGGCAGCTACGAGCAGTACTTC
CASSLGSYEQYF
>NA|TRBV7-9|TRBJ2-1|few
TGTGCCAGCAGCTCTACAGGGAACAATGAGCAGTTCTTC
CASSSTGNNEQFF
>NA|TRBV9|TRBJ1-3|NA
TGTGCCAGCATGGGCGGAAACACCATATATTTT
CASMGGNTIYF
>NA|TRBV5-8|TRBJ1-1|once
TGTGCCAGCAGCTTGGGAGTGTCGAACACTGAAGCTTTCTTT
CASSLGVSNTEAFF
>NA|TRBV5-4|TRBJ2-2|few
TGTGCCAGCAGCTTGTGGGGGCTCGGCACCGGGGAGCTGTTTTTT
CASSLWGLGTGELFF
>NA|TRBV30|TRBJ1-2|NA
TGTGCCTGGAGTGTGGCCAGGCGGGTCAGGGGCTACACCTTC
CAWSVARRVRGYTF
>NA|TRBV15|TRBJ1-5|NA
TGTGCCACCAGCTTAGATGGCCGACGGACACAGAGCAATCAGCCCCAGCATTTT
CATSLDGRRTQSNQPQHF
>NA|TRBV4-1|TRBJ2-3|NA
TGCGCCAGCAGCCAAGAGTCAGGGAGTCGGTACACAGATACGCAGTATTTT
CASSQESGSRYTDTQYF
>TRBD1|TRBV9|TRBJ1-4|NA
TGTGCCAGCAGCGAGACCCCCCGACAGGGGGCTCCAACTAATGAAAAACTGTTTTTT
CASSETPRQGAPTNEKLFF
>NA|TRBV7-9|TRBJ2-1|NA
TGTGCCAGCAGCTTAGCATACAATGAGCAGTTCTTC
CASSLAYNEQFF
>TRBD1|TRBV30|TRBJ1-2|NA
TGTGCCTGGAGTGCGGGGACAGGGACCTATGGCTACACCTTC
CAWSAGTGTYGYTF
>TRBD1|TRBV9|TRBJ1-5|NA
TGTGCCAGCAGCTTGGAGGGGGCAGGCAATCAGCCCCAGCATTTT
CASSLEGAGNQPQHF
>NA|TRBV25-1|TRBJ2-5|NA
TGTGCCAGCAGTGCCCAAAACCAAGAGACCCAGTACTTC
CASSAQNQETQYF
>NA|TRBV7-9|TRBJ2-5|NA
TGTGCCAGCACTCGGGCCGCTTCCGGGTGGACCCAGTACTTC
CASTRAASGWTQYF
>NA|TRBV5-3|TRBJ2-2|NA
TGTGCCAGAAGCCGGCCCGCCGAGGAGGGGGAGCTGTTTTTT
CARSRPAEEGELFF
>NA|TRBV2|TRBJ1-1|NA
TGTGCCAGCAGTGATTACACTGAAGCTTTCTTT
CASSDYTEAFF
>NA|TRBV11-2|TRBJ2-1|NA
TGTGCCAGCAGTGGGGCGGGCCCCTACAATGAGCAGTTCTTC
CASSGAGPYNEQFF
>NA|TRBV2|TRBJ1-6|once
TGTGCCAGCAGTGAAACCGACAAGAGCTCCTATAATTCACCCCTCCACTTT
CASSETDKSSYNSPLHF
>NA|TRBV4-1|TRBJ2-5|NA
TGCGCCAGCAGCCAAGATCTTGGCGTCTTAGGTAGCGTAGAGACCCAGTACTTC
CASSQDLGVLGSVETQYF
>NA|TRBV27|TRBJ1-1|NA
TGTGCCAGCAGTAGGCGCGGGGATACTGAAGCTTTCTTT
CASSRRGDTEAFF
>NA|TRBV29-1|TRBJ2-7|NA
TGCAGCGTGGTTAGTGGCTCCTACGAGCAGTACTTC
CSVVSGSYEQYF
>TRBD1|TRBV6-5|TRBJ1-4|NA
TGTGCCAGCAGTTACGGACAGGGAGCAACTAATGAAAAACTGTTTTTT
CASSYGQGATNEKLFF
>TRBD1|TRBV19|TRBJ2-1|NA
TGTGCCAGTAAGCGGACAGGTCGTGGGATATACAATGAGCAGTTCTTC
CASKRTGRGIYNEQFF
>TRBD1|TRBV15|TRBJ2-5|NA
TGTGCCACCAGCAGAGATAGGACAGGGGGGTACCAAGAGACCCAGTACTTC
CATSRDRTGGYQETQYF
>TRBD1|TRBV19|TRBJ2-7|NA
TGTGCCAGTAGTAAGGGACAGGGCCACGAGCAGTACTTC
CASSKGQGHEQYF
>TRBD1|TRBV7-9|TRBJ2-7|medium-sized
TGTGCCAGCAGCCTGGGGACAGGTCGCGAGCAGTACTTC
CASSLGTGREQYF
>NA|TRBV7-9|TRBJ2-7|NA
TGTGCCAGCAGCACTCGGACACGTACCTACGAGCAGTACTTC
CASSTRTRTYEQYF
>TRBD1|TRBV2|TRBJ2-4|NA
TGTGCCACACAGGGGGCCAAAAACATTCAGTACTTC
CATQGAKNIQYF
>TRBD1|TRBV5-4|TRBJ2-7|NA
TGTGCCAGCAGCTACCCCGAGACAGGGATTTACGAGCAGTACTTC
CASSYPETGIYEQYF
>TRBD2|TRBV9|TRBJ2-7|few
TGTGCCAGCAGCGTAGGGGGGGGTACAGCCTACGAGCAGTACTTC
CASSVGGGTAYEQYF
>NA|TRBV9|TRBJ2-5|NA
TGTGCCAGCAGCGTATCGGGGGTTAATCTTCAAGAGACCCAGTACTTC
CASSVSGVNLQETQYF
>TRBD2|TRBV29-1|TRBJ2-1|NA
TGCAGCGTTGAAGGGCTAGCGGGGTATCAGTTCTTC
CSVEGLAGYQFF
>TRBD1|TRBV11-2|TRBJ2-3|NA
TGTGCCTCAAAGAGGGGGCGGGCAGATACGCAGTATTTT
CASKRGRADTQYF
>NA|TRBV6-5|TRBJ2-2|NA
TGTGCCAGCAGTTACAGGGTGGGGGAGCTGTTTTTT
CASSYRVGELFF
>NA|TRBV21-1|TRBJ1-6|NA
TGTGCCAGCAGCGCGAATCCTAAGGCAGACGGGGGTTCACCCCTCCACTTT
CASSANPKADGGSPLHF
>NA|TRBV27|TRBJ2-2|NA
TGTGCCAGCAGCCACCTCAGGGTTGAGGTCGGGGAGCTGTTTTTT
CASSHLRVEVGELFF
>TRBD2|TRBV7-9|TRBJ2-5|NA
TGTGCCAGCAGCAAGGGACTAGCGGGGAAAGAGACCCAGTACTTC
CASSKGLAGKETQYF
>NA|TRBV13|TRBJ1-2|NA
TGTGCCAGCAGCCACGGGACCTCCGGGGGCTACACCTTC
CASSHGTSGGYTF
>NA|TRBV4-3|TRBJ1-6|NA
TGCGCCAGCAGCCAAGATTTCGGCGGCTATAATTCACCCCTCCACTTT
CASSQDFGGYNSPLHF
>TRBD1|TRBV5-1|TRBJ2-2|NA
TGCGCCAGCAGCTTCGAGGGGGCCAGCACCGGGGAGCTGTTTTTT
CASSFEGASTGELFF
>NA|TRBV21-1|TRBJ2-1|NA
TGTGCCAGCAGCAAAGTAGCGGGCAGGAGGGTAAGGGATGAGCAGTTCTTC
CASSKVAGRRVRDEQFF
>NA|TRBV5-1|TRBJ2-3|NA
TGCGCCAGCAGCTTATCGACGGGCACAGATACGCAGTATTTT
CASSLSTGTDTQYF